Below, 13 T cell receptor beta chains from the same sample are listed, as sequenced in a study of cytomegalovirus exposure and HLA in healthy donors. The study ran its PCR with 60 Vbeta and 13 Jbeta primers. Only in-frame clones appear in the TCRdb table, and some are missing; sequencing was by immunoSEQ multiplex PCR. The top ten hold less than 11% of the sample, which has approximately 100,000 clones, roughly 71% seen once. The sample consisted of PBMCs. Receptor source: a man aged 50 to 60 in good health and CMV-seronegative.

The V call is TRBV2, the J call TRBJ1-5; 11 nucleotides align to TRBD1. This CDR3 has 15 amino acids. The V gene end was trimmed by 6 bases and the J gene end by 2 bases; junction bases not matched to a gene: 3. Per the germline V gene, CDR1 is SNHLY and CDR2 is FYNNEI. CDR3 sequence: CASSGQGARNQPQHF. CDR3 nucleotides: TGTGCCAGCAGCGGACAGGGGGCGCGCAATCAGCCCCAGCATTTT.

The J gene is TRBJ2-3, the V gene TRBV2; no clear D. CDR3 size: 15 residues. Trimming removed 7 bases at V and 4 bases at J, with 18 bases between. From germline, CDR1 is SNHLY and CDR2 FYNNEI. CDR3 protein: CASMRRKTTADTQYF. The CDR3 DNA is TGTGCCAGCATGCGGAGAAAAACCACCGCAGATACGCAGTATTTT.

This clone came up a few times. CDR3 coding DNA: TGTGCCAGCAGCCCCGGGACAGGGGGTCACGAGCAGTACTTC. Amino acid sequence: CASSPGTGGHEQYF. The genes are TRBV11-3 and TRBJ2-7, with 11 bases aligning to TRBD1. The CDR3 has 14 residues. The J segment lost 5 bases and the V segment lost 5 bases, leaving 5 bases of the junction unmatched. Germline V gives CDR1 SGHNT, CDR2 YENEEA.

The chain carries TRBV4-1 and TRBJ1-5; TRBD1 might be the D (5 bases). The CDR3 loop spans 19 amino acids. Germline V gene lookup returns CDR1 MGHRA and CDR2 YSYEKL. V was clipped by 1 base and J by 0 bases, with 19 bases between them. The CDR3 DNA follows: TGCGCCAGCAGCCAAGGACCCGTAGGCAGGGATTATAGCAATCAGCCCCAGCATTTT. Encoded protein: CASSQGPVGRDYSNQPQHF.

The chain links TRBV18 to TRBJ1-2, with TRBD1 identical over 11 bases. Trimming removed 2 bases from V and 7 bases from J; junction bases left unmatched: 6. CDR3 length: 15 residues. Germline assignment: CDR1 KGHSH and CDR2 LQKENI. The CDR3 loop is CASSPAGQGAAGYTF. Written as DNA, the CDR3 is TGTGCCAGCTCACCAGCTGGACAGGGGGCGGCTGGCTACACCTTC.

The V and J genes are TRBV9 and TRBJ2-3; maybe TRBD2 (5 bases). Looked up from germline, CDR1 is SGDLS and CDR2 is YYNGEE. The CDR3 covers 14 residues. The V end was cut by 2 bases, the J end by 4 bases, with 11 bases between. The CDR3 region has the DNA TGTGCCAGCAGCGTCGTAAGCGGAGCAGATACGCAGTATTTT. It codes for CASSVVSGADTQYF.

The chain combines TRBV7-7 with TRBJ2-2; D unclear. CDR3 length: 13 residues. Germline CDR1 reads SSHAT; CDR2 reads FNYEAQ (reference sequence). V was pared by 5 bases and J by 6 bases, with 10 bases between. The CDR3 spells CASSPGRAGELFF. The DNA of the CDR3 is TGTGCCAGCAGCCCCGGTCGGGCCGGGGAGCTGTTTTTT.

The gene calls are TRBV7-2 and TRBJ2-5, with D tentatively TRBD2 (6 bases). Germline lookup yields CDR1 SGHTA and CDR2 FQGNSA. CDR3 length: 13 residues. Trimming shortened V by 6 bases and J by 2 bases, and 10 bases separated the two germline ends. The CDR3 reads CASSGGNQETQYF. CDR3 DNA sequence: TGTGCCAGCAGTGGCGGGAATCAAGAGACCCAGTACTTC. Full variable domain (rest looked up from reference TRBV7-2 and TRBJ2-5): GAGVSQSPSNKVTEKGKDVELRCDPISGHTALYWYRQSLGQGLEFLIYFQGNSAPDKSGLPSDRFSAERTGGSVSTLTIQRTQQEDSAVYLCASSGGNQETQYFGPGTRLLVL.

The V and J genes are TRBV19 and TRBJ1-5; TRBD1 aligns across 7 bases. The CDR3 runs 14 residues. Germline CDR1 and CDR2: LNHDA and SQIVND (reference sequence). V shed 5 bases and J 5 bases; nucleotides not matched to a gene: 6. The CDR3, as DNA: TGTGCCAGTAGTTCGACAGGGTGGGATCAGCCCCAGCATTTT. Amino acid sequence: CASSSTGWDQPQHF.

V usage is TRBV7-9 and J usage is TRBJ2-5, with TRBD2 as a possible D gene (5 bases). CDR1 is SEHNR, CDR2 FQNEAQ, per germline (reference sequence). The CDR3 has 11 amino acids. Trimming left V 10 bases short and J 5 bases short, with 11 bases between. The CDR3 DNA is TGTGCCACCGGGCGAGGGGAGACCCAGTACTTC. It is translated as CATGRGETQYF.

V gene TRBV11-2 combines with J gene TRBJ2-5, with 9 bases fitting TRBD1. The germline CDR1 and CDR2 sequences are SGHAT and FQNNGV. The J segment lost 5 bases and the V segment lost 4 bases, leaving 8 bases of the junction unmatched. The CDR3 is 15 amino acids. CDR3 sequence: CASSSSGTGSETQYF. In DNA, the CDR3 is TGTGCCAGCAGCTCTTCCGGGACAGGGTCCGAGACCCAGTACTTC.

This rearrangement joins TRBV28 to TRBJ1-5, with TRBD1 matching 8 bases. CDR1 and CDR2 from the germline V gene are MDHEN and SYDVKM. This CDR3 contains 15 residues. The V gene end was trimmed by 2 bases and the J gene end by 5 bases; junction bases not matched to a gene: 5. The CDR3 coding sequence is TGTGCCAGCAGTTTAGGACAGGGAGGCTATCAGCCCCAGCATTTT. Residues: CASSLGQGGYQPQHF. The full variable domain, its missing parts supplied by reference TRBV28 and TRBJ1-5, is DVKVTQSSRYLVKRTGEKVFLECVQDMDHENMFWYRQDPGLGLRLIYFSYDVKMKEKGDIPEGYSVSREKKERFSLILESASTNQTSMYLCASSLGQGGYQPQHFGDGTRLSIL.

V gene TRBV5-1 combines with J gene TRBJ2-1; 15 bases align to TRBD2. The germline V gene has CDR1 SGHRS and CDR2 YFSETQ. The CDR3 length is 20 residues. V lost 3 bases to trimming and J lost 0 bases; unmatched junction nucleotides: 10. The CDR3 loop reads CASSSSPGLAGGSSYNEQFF. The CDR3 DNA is TGCGCCAGCAGCTCAAGCCCGGGACTAGCGGGGGGTAGCTCCTACAATGAGCAGTTCTTC.